The following is a TCR beta chain sequence with its context. Which antigen it targets is not known. No much larger clonotype is one base removed from it; base qualities were not supplied. Measured from the cysteine to the phenylalanine, the CDR3 is 18 residues long. Only CDR3 DNA is held: 54 bases, read in frame from base 1. The V end gives up 0 bases and the J end 5 bases, leaving 13 bases in the junction not matched to a gene. The CDR1 and CDR2 encoded by the germline V gene (reference sequence) are DFQATT and SNEGSKA. These data are taken from a study of CD8 T cells in Susac syndrome (dated by TCRdb to between 2019 and 2020). At the level of the whole study: Whether CD8+ T cell activation and differentiation in Susac syndrome was antigen driven was tested using repertoire sequencing. CD8+ T cell repertoire clonality was compared between 11 to 12 healthy donors, approximately 14 Susac syndrome patients and roughly 15 multiple sclerosis patients.

Peripheral blood CD8+ and CD4+ T cells from healthy donors, Susac syndrome patients and multiple sclerosis patients were profiled by high-throughput TCR beta sequencing. Multiple sclerosis controls were treatment-naive patients with stable or active relapsing-remitting disease fulfilling revised McDonald criteria. Bulk CD8+ and CD4+ T cells were purified magnetically by negative isolation, whereas CD8+ TEMRA cells were enriched by FACS. Blood was drawn into EDTA tubes, processed within 24 hours, and PBMCs were isolated by density gradient centrifugation. PBMCs intended for TCR sequencing were cryopreserved in liquid nitrogen and thawed later in a water bath at 37 degrees C. A purity of at least 90% was achieved for sorted or isolated CD4+, CD8+ and CD8+ TEMRA cells. RNA was extracted using the RNeasy kit, and roughly 0.5 to 1 microgram was reverse transcribed with random hexamers. The immunoSEQ multiplex PCR assay, covering 54 Vbeta and 13 Jbeta segments, was used to amplify TCR beta CDR3 regions. To correct PCR amplification bias, a synthetic template baseline was used for both primer optimization and computational correction. In the original analysis: Reads were annotated to V, D and J genes according to IMGT and were analyzed with immunoSEQ Analyzer, with only productive sequences retained. Clonality was computed as one minus Shannon entropy normalized by log2 of the number of productive unique sequences. For each patient and control, public and private clones were evaluated within the 100 most prevalent clones. Clones were defined as Susac-specific when absent from the healthy and MS cohorts, from approximately 970 published viral clones and from other ImmuneACCESS disease sequences. TCRdb took the public reads, trimmed them with fastp at Q25, ran MiXCR for clone calling and kept in-frame beta chains. Under each unique CDR3 protein, matching rows form one entry showing the most common genes and DNA. These V and J calls are TCRdb output, not the study's own analysis. The sample table lists 150,000 or so distinct CDR3 sequences, approximately 96% of them with a count of one. In total, the top ten clones hold over 0.2% of the sample.

Study-wide findings and limitations: The number of individuals in the TCR sequencing and HLA analysis was recognized as being relatively small.

Recombination joined TRBV20-1 with TRBJ1-5, and 10 junctional nucleotides match TRBD1. Material: CD8+ T cells from PBMCs. The sequence was collected from a human donor with multiple sclerosis. Read as DNA, the sequence is TGCAGTGCTAGAGATTGGGACAGGGGAGGCACTGGCGATCAGCCCCAGCATTTT. Translated, it gives CSARDWDRGGTGDQPQHF.